This entry describes one T cell receptor beta chain. The repertoire was sequenced with immunoSEQ multiplex PCR; TCRdb's copy has only in-frame clones and lacks some. The sample records about 150,000 clones, about 88% being singletons. Germline values: CDR1 MNHEY, CDR2 SVGAGI. The CDR3 covers 14 residues. V lost 6 bases and J lost 5, with 16 bases in between. The sample comes from a study of cytomegalovirus exposure and HLA in healthy donors. The source material was PBMCs. The source of this sequence is a woman under 30 in good health and CMV-seropositive. The chain combines TRBV6-5 with TRBJ1-2; D possibly corresponds to TRBD1 (6 bases). CDR3 DNA sequence: TGTGCCAGCAGAAGGGGCCAGGGGAATTATGGCTACACCTTC. Protein: CASRRGQGNYGYTF.